What follows are 18 T cell receptor beta chains derived from one specimen sequenced in a study of PD-L1 blockade in urothelial cancer. Specified time point: peripheral blood 6 weeks after treatment start. TCRdb's copy holds only in-frame clones and misses some; the assay was immunoSEQ multiplex PCR. Among under 55,000 clones listed, roughly four fifths were seen once. Sequencing used PBMCs, obtained around atezolizumab (anti-PD-L1) treatment. All receptors derive from a man aged 55-75 years with urothelial cancer.

V is TRBV7-9 and J is TRBJ2-7, with D maybe TRBD1 (6 bases). Looked up from germline, CDR1 is SEHNR and CDR2 is FQNEAQ (reference sequence). V lost 0 bases and J 7 bases, leaving 10 bases between the germline ends. The CDR3 totals 13 residues. The CDR3 coding sequence is TGTGCCAGCAGCTTAGCGACAGGTAGTGAGCAGTACTTC. This codes for CASSLATGSEQYF.

About this clone: Its ends do not fully match the called genes, so a read error is possible. J is TRBJ2-1 and V is TRBV11-2; 9 bases match TRBD2. CDR1 and CDR2 from the germline V gene are SGHAT and FQNNGV. This CDR3 spans 14 amino acids. CDR3 residues: CASSLAGAYNEQFF. DNA of the CDR3: TGTGCCAGCAGTTTAGCGGGGGCCTACAATGAGCAGTTCTTC.

The chain uses TRBV27 and TRBJ2-2; 9 bases match TRBD1. Trimming removed 5 bases from V and 5 bases from J; junction bases left unmatched: 6. CDR1 is MNHEY, CDR2 SMNVEV, per germline (reference sequence). The CDR3 spans 15 residues. The CDR3 is CASSPGQGGTGELFF. For the CDR3, the DNA is TGTGCCAGCAGTCCGGGACAGGGAGGGACCGGGGAGCTGTTTTTT.

V is TRBV6-6 and J is TRBJ2-3, with D perhaps TRBD2 (5 bases). Germline V gene sequence: CDR1 MNHNY, CDR2 SVGAGI (reference sequence). The ends were cut back, 7 bases at V and 6 bases at J, with 8 bases in the middle. The CDR3 runs to 11 residues. The DNA of the CDR3 is TGTGCCAGCATGAGCGGTGATACGCAGTATTTT. Its protein is CASMSGDTQYF.

This chain connects TRBV27 to TRBJ2-7, with TRBD1 matching over 8 bases. Trimming took 5 bases from V and 1 from J; bases not matched to a gene: 10. CDR1 and CDR2 from the germline V gene are MNHEY and SMNVEV (reference sequence). The CDR3 has 16 amino acids. The CDR3 coding sequence is TGTGCCAGCAGTGCCCTTGACAGGGGAGGTTCCTACGAGCAGTACTTC. This gives the protein CASSALDRGGSYEQYF.

The chain employs TRBV4-1 and TRBJ2-3; 10 bases map to TRBD2. The J segment lost 5 bases and the V segment lost 1 base, leaving 0 bases of the junction unmatched. The V gene's germline CDR1 is MGHRA and CDR2 YSYEKL. This CDR3 has 14 amino acids. This chain's CDR3 is CASSQVAGGDTQYF. The CDR3 DNA reads TGCGCCAGCAGCCAAGTAGCGGGAGGAGATACGCAGTATTTT.

The genes are TRBV5-6 and TRBJ2-7; D may be TRBD2 (5 bases). The CDR3 runs to 15 residues. Germline V gives CDR1 SGHDT, CDR2 YYEEEE. V lost 4 bases and J lost 1, with 15 bases in between. CDR3 sequence (DNA): TGTGCCAGCAGCCGGGATCCGATTGGGTCCTACGAGCAGTACTTC. Translating it yields CASSRDPIGSYEQYF.

The rearrangement links TRBV27 to TRBJ1-2, with D hard to call. The CDR3 has 13 residues. V lost 2 bases to trimming and J lost 4 bases, with 8 bases between them. Germline V gene sequence: CDR1 MNHEY, CDR2 SMNVEV (reference sequence). This CDR3 is CASSLGQAYGYTF. The CDR3, as DNA: TGTGCCAGCAGTTTAGGGCAGGCCTATGGCTACACCTTC.

The gene calls are TRBV19 and TRBJ2-1; 8 bases align to TRBD2. Germline V gene lookup returns CDR1 LNHDA and CDR2 SQIVND (reference sequence). The CDR3 length is 16 residues. V gave up 5 bases and J gave up 0 bases; unmatched junction bases: 6. Written as DNA, the CDR3 is TGTGCCAGTAGTTCCTTAGCGGGACCCTCCTACAATGAGCAGTTCTTC. Translating gives CASSSLAGPSYNEQFF.

This clone was seen a few times. V is TRBV5-1 and J is TRBJ1-4; D might be TRBD1 (6 bases). The germline V gene encodes CDR1 SGHRS and CDR2 YFSETQ. Trimming took 1 base from V and 7 from J, leaving 11 bases between them. The CDR3 totals 14 residues. The CDR3 nucleotides read TGCGCCAGCAGCTTGACAGGGTTAGGTGAAAAACTGTTTTTT. Translated, it gives CASSLTGLGEKLFF. Drawing the rest from reference TRBV5-1 and TRBJ1-4, the complete variable domain is KAGVTQTPRYLIKTRGQQVTLSCSPISGHRSVSWYQQTPGQGLQFLFEYFSETQRNKGNFPGRFSGRQFSNSRSEMNVSTLELGDSALYLCASSLTGLGEKLFFGSGTQLSVL.

The chain joins TRBV6-5 to TRBJ1-4, with 8 bases aligning to TRBD1. Germline assignment: CDR1 MNHEY and CDR2 SVGAGI. This CDR3 is built from 14 residues. With V trimmed by 6 bases and J by 5 bases, 5 bases remained unmatched. CDR3 nucleotides: TGTGCCAGCAGCCGGACAGGGCGGAATGAAAAACTGTTTTTT. Amino acids: CASSRTGRNEKLFF.

The CDR3 DNA sequence: TGTGCCAGCAGTCCAGACACAGATACGCAGTATTTT. Translating it yields CASSPDTDTQYF. This chain connects TRBV7-9 to TRBJ2-3, with unresolved D. V was cut by 6 bases and J by 2 bases, with 6 bases left in between. The CDR3 is 12 amino acids. Germline CDR1 SEHNR, CDR2 FQNEAQ (reference sequence). Complete variable domain (other parts from reference TRBV7-9 and TRBJ2-3): DTGVSQNPRHKITKRGQNVTFRCDPISEHNRLYWYRQTLGQGPEFLTYFQNEAQLEKSRLLSDRFSAERPKGSFSTLEIQRTEQGDSAMYLCASSPDTDTQYFGPGTRLTVL.

There are a few counts of this clone. The CDR3 sequence is CASSQESRRNNEQFF. Here the CDR3 DNA reads TGCGCCAGCAGCCAAGAATCTAGGAGAAACAATGAGCAGTTCTTC. The V call is TRBV4-1, the J call TRBJ2-1; no clear D gene. The CDR3 loop spans 15 amino acids. Germline V lookup: CDR1 MGHRA, CDR2 YSYEKL. Between the trimmed V and J ends, which lost 0 bases and 5 bases, there was a span of 11 bases.

The chain combines TRBV5-4 with TRBJ2-7; 8 bases agree with TRBD1. CDR3 length: 15 amino acids. Trimming at V came to 4 bases and at J to 0 bases, leaving 6 bases not matched to a gene. CDR1 is SGHNT, CDR2 YYREEE, per germline (reference sequence). The CDR3 DNA is TGTGCCAGCAGCCTCCGGGACAGGAGCTCCTACGAGCAGTACTTC. Its translation: CASSLRDRSSYEQYF.

The chain uses TRBV5-1 and TRBJ1-1; 8 bases are shared with TRBD1. Germline V lookup: CDR1 SGHRS, CDR2 YFSETQ. There are 15 residues in the CDR3. The V gene end was trimmed by 4 bases and the J gene end by 1 base; junction bases not matched to a gene: 6. The CDR3 sequence is CASSPDGQGNTEAFF. The CDR3, as DNA: TGCGCCAGCAGCCCAGACGGACAGGGGAACACTGAAGCTTTCTTT.

This sequence joins TRBV7-8 and TRBJ1-1, with D tentatively TRBD1 (5 bases). CDR3 length: 13 amino acids. Trimming removed 5 bases at V and 8 bases at J, with 15 bases between. Looked up from germline, CDR1 is SGHVS and CDR2 is FQNEAQ. The CDR3 nucleotides read TGTGCCAGCAGCCCACGTAGGGGCACGGAAGCTTTCTTT. Protein product: CASSPRRGTEAFF.

The genes are TRBV4-2 and TRBJ2-2; a possible D gene is TRBD1 (7 bases). CDR1 LGHNA and CDR2 YNFKEQ come from the germline V gene. V lost 2 bases to trimming and J lost 6 bases, with 13 bases between them. The CDR3 length is 15 residues. Here the CDR3 DNA reads TGTGCCAGCAGCCAACAGGGGGGATTGGCCGGGGAGCTGTTTTTT. It specifies CASSQQGGLAGELFF.

This chain uses TRBV19 with TRBJ2-6; 9 bases are shared with TRBD1. This CDR3 is 17 amino acids long. Germline trimming cut 6 bases from V and 4 bases from J; bases unmatched to any gene: 10. CDR1 and CDR2 (germline): LNHDA, SQIVND (reference sequence). This chain's CDR3 is CASSHTGTGTGANVLTF. For the CDR3, the DNA is TGTGCCAGTAGCCATACCGGGACAGGGACCGGGGCCAACGTCCTGACTTTC. The whole variable domain, remainder taken from reference TRBV19 and TRBJ2-6, is DGGITQSPKYLFRKEGQNVTLSCEQNLNHDAMYWYRQDPGQGLRLIYYSQIVNDFQKGDIAEGYSVSREKKESFPLTVTSAQKNPTAFYLCASSHTGTGTGANVLTFGAGSRLTVL.